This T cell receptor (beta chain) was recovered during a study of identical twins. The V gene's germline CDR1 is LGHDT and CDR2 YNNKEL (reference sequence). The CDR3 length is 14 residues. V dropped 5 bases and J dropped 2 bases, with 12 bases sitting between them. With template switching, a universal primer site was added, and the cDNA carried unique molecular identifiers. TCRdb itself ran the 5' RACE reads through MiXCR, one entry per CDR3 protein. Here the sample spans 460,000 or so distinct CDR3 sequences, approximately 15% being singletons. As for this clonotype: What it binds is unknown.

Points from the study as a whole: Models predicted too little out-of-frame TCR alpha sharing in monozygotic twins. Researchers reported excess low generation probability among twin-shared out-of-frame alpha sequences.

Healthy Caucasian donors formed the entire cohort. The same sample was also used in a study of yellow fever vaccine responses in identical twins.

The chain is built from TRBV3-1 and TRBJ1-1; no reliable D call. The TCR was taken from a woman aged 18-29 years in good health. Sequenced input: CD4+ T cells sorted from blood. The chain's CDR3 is CASSLGRLNTEAFF. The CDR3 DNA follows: TGTGCCAGCAGCTTAGGACGGCTAAACACTGAAGCTTTCTTT. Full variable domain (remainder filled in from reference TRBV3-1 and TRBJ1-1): DTAVSQTPKYLVTQMGNDKSIKCEQNLGHDTMYWYKQDSKKFLKIMFSYNNKELIINETVPNRFSPKSPDKAHLNLHINSLELGDSAVYFCASSLGRLNTEAFFGQGTRLTVV.